This record concerns one TCR beta chain sequence. There is no known antigen for this receptor. Base qualities are not provided; no much larger clone lies one nucleotide away. Libraries were constructed by PCR. The sequencer was an Illumina HiSeq 2500. To reduce PCR and sequencing biases, unique molecular identifiers were incorporated into the TCR beta cDNA libraries. Roughly 0.5 million cDNA molecules were obtained per 1 to 10 million input T cells, so each molecule approximated one T cell. The same protocol used for the earlier healthy control dataset was applied to prepare and sequence the patient libraries. Samples belonging to the same batch were prepared together, multiplexed and sequenced on a shared HiSeq lane. The study's processing was this. MIGEC was used to process the raw barcoded reads, and molecular identifier groups with only a single read were discarded before consensus assembly and CDR3 extraction. VDJtools was used for post-analysis of the clonotype tables, and diversity was normalized by down-sampling every dataset to the size of the smallest sample. In repertoire overlap clustering, CDR3 amino acid sequences, but not nucleotide sequences, were matched to correct batch-related cross-sample contamination. TCRdb reprocessed the public reads (quality trimming at Q25 with fastp, clone calling with MiXCR) and kept in-frame beta chains. Merged by CDR3 protein, the rows form single entries marked with the most common genes and DNA. TCRdb's processing, not the study's, gives the V and J calls here. The sample records 350,000 to 450,000 distinct CDR3 sequences, around 33% of which are singletons. The ten largest clones represent 13% of the sample.

Taken from cysteine to phenylalanine, the CDR3 has 15 residues. Just the 45-base CDR3 DNA is kept, in frame starting at base 1. The junction shows trimming of 7 bases on V and 8 bases on J, and the gene matches do not reach 11 bases of it. This entry is derived from a study of post-analysis software for immune sequencing data (dated by TCRdb to between 2014 and 2017). About the investigation overall: Disease courses on record covered relapsing-remitting, secondary progressive and progressive-relapsing multiple sclerosis, though some patients had no subtype annotation. A subset of samples was prepared in parallel using single-end sample barcoding, then pooled and co-amplified after Illumina adapter ligation. Patient repertoires were compared against roughly 11 previously published healthy control repertoires from donors aged roughly 6 to 28 years. Findings and caveats that apply to the study as a whole: Significantly higher frequencies in patients than in controls were found for roughly 5 TRBV segments, including TRBV5-6, TRBV5-1 and TRBV20-1. When samples were clustered directly using the F measure, samples prepared in the same batch co-clustered strongly, which prompted a batch-effect correction. The control group was slightly older than the multiple sclerosis patient group. Normalized Chao1 diversity was significantly lower in multiple sclerosis patients than controls, suggesting substantial peripheral T-cell clonal expansion.

To demonstrate the VDJtools post-analysis software, the study profiled TCR beta repertoires from the peripheral blood of about 13 young patients with multiple sclerosis. The patients with multiple sclerosis were children and adolescents between roughly 6 and 17 years of age. The TCR originated in a girl between 10 and 17 years old with multiple sclerosis. The rearranged segments are TRBV12-3 or TRBV12-4 and TRBJ2-1, and 10 bases in between align with TRBD1. Sequencing was carried out using blood. The CDR3 reads as follows: CASTLRDRGRDEQFF. The nucleotide sequence reads as follows: TGTGCCAGCACCCTACGGGACAGGGGCCGGGATGAGCAGTTCTTC.